Listed below are T cell receptor beta chains from one sample, sequenced in a study of T cell clones after liver transplantation. Some clones are missing from TCRdb's copy, which holds only in-frame ones; the method was immunoSEQ multiplex PCR. Of about 21,000 clones listed, roughly 92% are singletons. Here the sequenced sample was CD8+ T cells from blood, taken approximately 26 months after liver transplant. The receptors originated from a human patient who received a liver transplant. A share of the T cells may be of graft donor origin. The CDR3 runs from the conserved cysteine through the conserved F or W. Each record gives: V gene, J gene, D gene, clone size, CDR3 protein. A D gene is named only where the DNA matches it firmly. Size tells how often a clone was seen (once, few, many) or the class of an expanded clone, and some rows leave it out.

>TRBV19|TRBJ2-1|TRBD2|NA
CASSSILAGIDNEQFF
>TRBV19|TRBJ2-7|TRBD1|NA
CASGTGWEQYF
>TRBV7-9|TRBJ2-3|TRBD1|NA
CASSWGTGELSHDTQYF
>TRBV13|TRBJ2-7|TRBD2|once
CASSLGTLPGSSGNWEQYF
>TRBV14|TRBJ2-1|NA|NA
CASSQAGRNEQFF
>TRBV5-8|TRBJ2-3|NA|NA
CASSLELEDTQYF
>TRBV9|TRBJ2-7|NA|NA
CASSPQGSPLYEQYF
>TRBV7-9|TRBJ2-3|NA|NA
CASRPRESTDTQYF
>TRBV27|TRBJ2-1|TRBD2|NA
CASSPPSGRFDEQFF
>TRBV7-3|TRBJ2-5|NA|NA
CASSWLGGQETQYF
>TRBV7-2|TRBJ2-1|NA|NA
CASSLIQAYDEQFF
>TRBV6-5|TRBJ1-1|NA|NA
CASSYSDPRNTEAFF
>TRBV2|TRBJ2-3|TRBD2|NA
CASRAILAGADLATQYF
>TRBV27|TRBJ2-1|TRBD2|once
CASSQLAGAINEQFF
>TRBV7-9|TRBJ2-5|NA|NA
CASSSSRTETQYF
>TRBV7-2|TRBJ2-7|TRBD1|NA
CASSVRTGGIDEQYF
>TRBV28|TRBJ2-7|TRBD2|NA
CASRTGLAASYEQYF
>TRBV9|TRBJ2-2|TRBD2|once
CASSVVGAGGPANTGELFF
>TRBV6-9|TRBJ2-3|TRBD2|NA
CASRVAGAADTQYF
>TRBV23-1|TRBJ1-6|TRBD1|once
CASSPWGTGGLDPSSYNSPLHF
>TRBV5-6|TRBJ1-2|NA|NA
CASSLGRGYGYTF
>TRBV7-9|TRBJ2-7|NA|NA
CASSFDPGLGISYEQYF
>TRBV5-1|TRBJ1-1|TRBD1|few
CASSLAGQGEAFF
>TRBV10-3|TRBJ2-3|TRBD2|NA
CATGWTSGSMADTQYF
>TRBV5-1|TRBJ2-7|NA|NA
CASSPDGPYEQYF
>TRBV9|TRBJ2-7|NA|NA
CASSPKVGSWDYEQYF
>TRBV9|TRBJ2-7|NA|NA
CASSVAEQSYEQYF
>TRBV9|TRBJ2-3|NA|once
CASSVELTSTDTQYF
>TRBV28|TRBJ2-7|TRBD2|NA
CASRAGDYEQYF
>TRBV6-5|TRBJ2-7|TRBD1|few
CASSYGSAGQGYEQYF
>TRBV6-1|TRBJ2-7|NA|NA
CASSEAEGRGYEQYF
>TRBV16|TRBJ1-1|NA|NA
CASSQSAEGTETFF
>TRBV10-2|TRBJ1-2|NA|NA
CASSESADGYTF
>TRBV30|TRBJ1-5|NA|NA
CAWSVSLNQPQHF
>TRBV29-1|TRBJ2-2|TRBD2|NA
CSVGLAGLGGELFF
>TRBV9|TRBJ1-1|NA|NA
CASTPGTGAGTEAFF
>TRBV29-1|TRBJ1-1|TRBD1|NA
CSAKAQGAWNTEAFF
>TRBV27|TRBJ1-5|TRBD1|NA
CASAGTAEYSNQPQHF
>TRBV30|TRBJ1-5|TRBD1|once
CAWSEGQGYQPQHF
>TRBV6-5|TRBJ2-5|TRBD1|NA
CASSYSGQGSLETQYF
>TRBV28|TRBJ1-2|NA|NA
CASSFWGDTVYGYTF
>TRBV27|TRBJ1-1|NA|NA
CASSLEIGGSTEAFF
>TRBV9|TRBJ2-1|NA|NA
CASSAGLGEENNEQFF
>TRBV21-1|TRBJ1-5|NA|NA
CASSKDRSREVIIEGKPQHF
>TRBV5-1|TRBJ1-1|NA|NA
CASSPRGGTEAFF
>TRBV30|TRBJ2-1|TRBD1|NA
CAWSKSTGGSYNEQFF
>TRBV25-1|TRBJ2-7|NA|NA
CASSHLGEQYF
>TRBV6-5|TRBJ1-5|NA|NA
CASSYSPMTDQPQHF
>TRBV7-3|TRBJ2-2|NA|NA
CASSPIITEGTDLYTGELFF
>TRBV4-2|TRBJ2-1|NA|NA
CASSPRLGLYNEQFF
>TRBV6-1|TRBJ2-7|NA|once
CASSPSASYEQYF
>TRBV14|TRBJ1-4|NA|few
CASSQQTGYEKLFF
>TRBV7-9|TRBJ2-3|TRBD2|NA
CASTWTSGRNTDTQYF
>TRBV13|TRBJ1-1|TRBD1|NA
CASSLGLSGIGGSKDTEAFF
>TRBV19|TRBJ2-5|TRBD2|once
CATSGGLGETQYF